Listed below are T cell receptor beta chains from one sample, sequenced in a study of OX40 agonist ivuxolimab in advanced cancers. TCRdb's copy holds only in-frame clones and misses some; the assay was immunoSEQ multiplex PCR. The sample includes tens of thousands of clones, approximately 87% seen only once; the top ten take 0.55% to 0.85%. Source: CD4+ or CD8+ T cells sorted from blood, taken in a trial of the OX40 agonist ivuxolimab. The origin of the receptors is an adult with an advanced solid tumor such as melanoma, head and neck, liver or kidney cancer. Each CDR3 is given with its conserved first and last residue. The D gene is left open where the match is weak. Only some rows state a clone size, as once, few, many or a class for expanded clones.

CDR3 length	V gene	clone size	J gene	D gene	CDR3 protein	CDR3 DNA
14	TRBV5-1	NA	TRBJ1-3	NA	CASSWGDPGNTIYF	TGCGCCAGCAGCTGGGGGGACCCCGGAAACACCATATATTTT
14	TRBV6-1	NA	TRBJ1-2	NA	CASRGGTTTYGYTF	TGTGCCAGCAGAGGAGGCACGACTACCTATGGCTACACCTTC
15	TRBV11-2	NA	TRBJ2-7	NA	CASSLNAGAFYEQYF	TGTGCCAGCAGCTTAAACGCGGGGGCCTTTTACGAGCAGTACTTC
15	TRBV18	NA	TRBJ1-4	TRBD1	CASSPRTGEGEKLFF	TGTGCCAGCTCACCTCGGACAGGGGAGGGTGAAAAACTGTTTTTT
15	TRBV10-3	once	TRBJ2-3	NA	CAISESGGPQDTQYF	TGTGCCATCAGTGAGTCGGGGGGGCCCCAGGATACGCAGTATTTT
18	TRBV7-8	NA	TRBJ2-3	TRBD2	CASSALGASGTSTDTQYF	TGTGCCAGCAGCGCCCTGGGCGCTAGCGGAACTAGCACAGATACGCAGTATTTT
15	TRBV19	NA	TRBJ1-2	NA	CASRLEFGLDYGYTF	TGTGCCAGTAGATTGGAGTTTGGGCTCGACTATGGCTACACCTTC
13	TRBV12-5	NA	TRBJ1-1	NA	CASGSRGGTEAFF	TGTGCTAGTGGTTCCCGAGGGGGTACTGAAGCTTTCTTT
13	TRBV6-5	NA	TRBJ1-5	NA	CASSYSRNQPQHF	TGTGCCAGCAGTTACTCTCGCAATCAGCCCCAGCATTTT
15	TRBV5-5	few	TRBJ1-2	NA	CASSLLPEANYGYTF	TGTGCCAGCAGCTTGCTGCCAGAAGCTAACTATGGCTACACCTTC
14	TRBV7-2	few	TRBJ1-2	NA	CASSPDLRSYGYTF	TGTGCCAGCAGCCCCGACCTCCGGTCATATGGCTACACCTTC
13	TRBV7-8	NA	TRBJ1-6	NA	CASSLDGYSPLHF	TGTGCCAGCAGCTTAGACGGGTATTCACCCCTCCACTTT
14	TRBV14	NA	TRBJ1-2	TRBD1	CASSLTGGAGGYTF	TGTGCCAGCAGCCTAACAGGGGGCGCGGGTGGCTACACCTTC
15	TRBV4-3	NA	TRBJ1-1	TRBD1	CASSRGQGPNTEAFF	TGCGCCAGCAGCCGAGGACAGGGCCCAAACACTGAAGCTTTCTTT
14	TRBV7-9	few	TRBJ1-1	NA	CASSYGGWDNEAFF	TGTGCCAGCAGCTACGGGGGATGGGACAATGAAGCTTTCTTT
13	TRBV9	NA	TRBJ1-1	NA	CASSVALDTEAFF	TGTGCCAGCAGCGTAGCATTGGACACTGAAGCTTTCTTT
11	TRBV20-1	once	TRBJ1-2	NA	CSASPAGGYTF	TGCAGTGCTAGCCCGGCGGGGGGCTACACCTTC
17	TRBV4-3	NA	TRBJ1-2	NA	CASSQDSSRLIIYGYTF	TGCGCCAGCAGCCAAGATTCATCCAGGTTAATTATCTATGGCTACACCTTC
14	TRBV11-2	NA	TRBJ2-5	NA	CASSINRVGETQYF	TGTGCCAGCAGCATTAACAGGGTTGGGGAGACCCAGTACTTC
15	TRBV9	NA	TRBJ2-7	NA	CASSVEWSGVHEQYF	TGTGCCAGCAGCGTAGAGTGGTCGGGGGTCCACGAGCAGTACTTC
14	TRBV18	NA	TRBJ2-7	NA	CASSPPAGSHEQYF	TGTGCCAGCTCACCACCGGCAGGGTCCCACGAGCAGTACTTC
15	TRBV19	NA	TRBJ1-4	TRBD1	CATSRDRARDEKLFF	TGTGCCACATCCCGGGACAGGGCTCGGGATGAAAAACTGTTTTTT
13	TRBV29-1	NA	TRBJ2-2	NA	CSVDRGNTGELFF	TGCAGCGTTGATCGGGGGAACACCGGCGAGCTGTTTTTT
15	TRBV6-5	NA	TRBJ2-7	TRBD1	CASSYPGTATYEQYF	TGTGCCAGCAGTTACCCTGGGACAGCGACCTACGAGCAGTACTTC
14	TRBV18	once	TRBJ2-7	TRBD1	CASSPQGDTYEQYF	TGTGCCAGCTCACCCCAGGGGGACACCTACGAGCAGTACTTC
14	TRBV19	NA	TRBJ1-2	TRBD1	CASRFDRGNYGYTF	TGTGCCAGTAGATTCGACAGGGGAAACTATGGCTACACCTTC
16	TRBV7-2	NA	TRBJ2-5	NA	CASSPHITSIRETQYF	TGTGCCAGCAGCCCACATATAACTAGCATTAGGGAGACCCAGTACTTC
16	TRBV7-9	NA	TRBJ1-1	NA	CASSPATISLVTEAFF	TGTGCCAGCAGCCCCGCCACGATATCTCTGGTTACTGAAGCTTTCTTT